The source of this T cell receptor (beta chain) is a study of blood T cell repertoires in COVID-19. Study summary: Samples of COVID-19 (acute and convalescent) were obtained from the United States, Italy and Spain.

Authors' analysis steps: Amplification from reference gene primers served as the basis for estimated nucleated cell counts. The protocol was immunoSEQ multiplex PCR, while the TCRdb copy is restricted to in-frame clones and leaves out a portion. The V and J calls and the clone size are those of that table, but D and trimming were determined from the DNA. The sample lists roughly 240,000 clones, approximately 83% occurring once. This TCR came from a woman aged 25 to 45 who had recovered from COVID-19. The specimen was peripheral blood.

The CDR3: CASSLVGENQPQHF. CDR3 in DNA: TGTGCCAGCAGCTTAGTGGGAGAAAATCAGCCCCAGCATTTT. The genes are TRBV7-9 and TRBJ1-5, with no clear D. Trimming left V 1 base short and J 4 bases short, with 8 bases between. The CDR3 runs to 14 residues. Germline CDR1 SEHNR, CDR2 FQNEAQ (reference sequence).